This T cell receptor beta chain was sequenced during a study of CD8 T cells in ankylosing spondylitis. General study findings and limits: Prior literature has documented some motif variants in synovial fluid and blood from reactive arthritis.

Using quantitative 5'-RACE with molecular barcodes, the authors made TCR beta libraries. TCRdb analysed the 5' RACE reads with MiXCR anew, one entry per CDR3 protein. The sample has about 130,000 distinct CDR3 sequences; about a tenth are singletons. V was clipped by 7 bases and J by 6 bases; unmatched bases: 10. This CDR3 comprises 14 residues. This clonotype was seen repeatedly, ten times or more. The antigen remains unidentified. This TCR derives from a male donor with ankylosing spondylitis or in good health (not recorded which). The specimen sequenced was blood, either unsorted or a sorted T cell fraction (not recorded which). This chain connects TRBV12-3 or TRBV12-4 to TRBJ2-7; 9 positions match TRBD1. The CDR3 nucleotides are TGTGCCAGCACCTCCGGGACAGGGTATCGCGAGCAGTACTTC. Protein: CASTSGTGYREQYF.